Sequencing of this T cell receptor delta chain was carried out in a study of gamma-delta chains in newborns, infants, children. Study-wide background: Microbial exposure reportedly drives polyclonal innate γδ T cell expansion after birth.

Germline V CDR1 and CDR2: TSWWSYY, QGS. Trimming pared 3 bases from V and 3 bases from J, leaving 26 bases between. The CDR3 has 19 residues. TCRdb reanalysed the reads with CATT. The sample shows 4,200 or so delta-chain clones, around 36% of them seen only once. The sample holds one count of this clone. Sample: blood. This clonotype was obtained from a child who received the measles vaccine. The rearrangement uses TRDV1 and TRDJ1, with D perhaps matching TRDD3 (6 bases). CDR3 in amino acids: CALGEGINLPLWMPDKLIF. CDR3 coding DNA: TGTGCTCTTGGGGAGGGGATTAACCTCCCACTCTGGATGCCCGATAAACTCATCTTT.